The 10 T cell receptor beta chains presented below share a single source sample, sequenced in a study of blood T cell repertoires in COVID-19. The method was immunoSEQ multiplex PCR; TCRdb's version includes in-frame clones alone and lacks a portion of them. The sample has about 210,000 clones; around 84% are singletons. The source material was PBMCs or T cells enriched from blood (not recorded which). The receptors shown here come from a man aged 35 to 55 who had recovered from COVID-19.

This clone was recorded a few times. The V call is TRBV7-9, the J call TRBJ2-7; possibly TRBD1 for D (6 bases). Germline loops: CDR1 SEHNR, CDR2 FQNEAQ (reference sequence). V shed 5 bases and J shed 7 bases, with 15 bases lying between them. This CDR3 has 13 residues. CDR3 nucleotides: TGTGCCAGCAGCCTGACAGGTGGGATGGAGCAGTACTTC. It encodes CASSLTGGMEQYF.

This sequence joins TRBV7-9 and TRBJ2-7; 12 bases align to TRBD2. V dropped 4 bases and J dropped 0; count of bases not matched to a gene: 4. CDR3 size: 16 residues. Germline loops: CDR1 SEHNR, CDR2 FQNEAQ (reference sequence). CDR3 coding DNA: TGTGCCAGCAGCTCTAGCGGGAGGGCGAGCTCCTACGAGCAGTACTTC. The encoded protein is CASSSSGRASSYEQYF.

This chain's CDR3 is CASSDVTLISGQGGNQPQHF. DNA of the CDR3: TGTGCCAGCAGTGATGTAACACTGATCTCTGGACAGGGGGGCAATCAGCCCCAGCATTTT. The genes are TRBV28 and TRBJ1-5; 10 nucleotides match TRBD1. The germline gives CDR1 MDHEN, CDR2 SYDVKM. Trimming took 5 bases from V and 2 from J; bases not matched to a gene: 18. This CDR3 region has 20 residues.

This clone has just one count. The V call is TRBV18, the J call TRBJ2-1; the match to TRBD2 covers 11 bases. Germline values: CDR1 KGHSH, CDR2 LQKENI. This CDR3 has 16 residues. V gave up 3 bases and J gave up 5 bases; unmatched junction bases: 6. For the CDR3, the DNA is TGTGCCAGCTCACCGCTCGGGACTAGCGGCGACAATGAGCAGTTCTTC. Its translation: CASSPLGTSGDNEQFF.

For this clone: A read error is possible here, since a much larger clone lies one base away. This sequence joins TRBV11-2 and TRBJ2-7; the D is unclear. Trimming stripped 5 bases from V and 3 bases from J, with 5 bases between. The CDR3 consists of 11 residues. The germline V gene encodes CDR1 SGHAT and CDR2 FQNNGV. The DNA of the CDR3 is TGTGCCAGCAGCCCGTACTACGAGCAGTACTTC. Encoded protein: CASSPYYEQYF.

About this clone: This same CDR3 is encoded by further DNA sequences in the sample. The V gene is TRBV24-1, the J gene TRBJ2-1, with 12 bases identical to TRBD2. Trimming removed 3 bases from V and 8 bases from J; junction bases left unmatched: 7. This CDR3 has 16 residues. The germline V gene encodes CDR1 KGHDR and CDR2 SFDVKD. Here the CDR3 reads CATSDPGTSGPYEQFF. The CDR3 bases are TGTGCCACCAGTGATCCCGGGACTAGCGGGCCCTATGAGCAGTTCTTC.

This rearrangement joins TRBV7-9 to TRBJ1-1; the match to TRBD1 covers 10 bases. CDR3 size: 14 residues. CDR1 and CDR2 from the germline V gene are SEHNR and FQNEAQ (reference sequence). Losses at the gene ends were 5 bases for V and 5 bases for J; bases not matched to a gene: 5. The CDR3 spells CASSPGQGGTEAFF. CDR3 DNA sequence: TGTGCCAGCAGCCCCGGACAGGGGGGTACTGAAGCTTTCTTT.

This rearrangement joins TRBV24-1 to TRBJ2-1; D might be TRBD2 (6 bases). CDR1 KGHDR and CDR2 SFDVKD come from the germline V gene. V dropped 4 bases and J dropped 5 bases, with 17 bases sitting between them. The CDR3 contains 16 residues. The CDR3 region has the DNA TGTGCCACCAGTGAAGATGGACTAAGCCCTGACAATGAGCAGTTCTTC. Translated, it gives CATSEDGLSPDNEQFF.

V is TRBV7-2 and J is TRBJ2-7; the match to TRBD1 covers 9 bases. The trim removed 1 base at V and 2 bases at J, leaving 0 bases unmatched. CDR3 length: 14 residues. The germline CDR1 and CDR2 sequences are SGHTA and FQGNSA. DNA of the CDR3: TGTGCCAGCAGCTTAGACAGGGGGCCCTACGAGCAGTACTTC. Translation gives CASSLDRGPYEQYF.

This clone occurred a few times. The V call is TRBV28, the J call TRBJ1-1; the match to TRBD1 covers 7 bases. With V trimmed by 8 bases and J by 1 base, 13 bases remained unmatched. Looked up from germline, CDR1 is MDHEN and CDR2 is SYDVKM. CDR3 length: 16 amino acids. Written as DNA, the CDR3 is TGTGCCAGCCTAACCTCCTTGGGACAGCAGAACACTGAAGCTTTCTTT. Translating it yields CASLTSLGQQNTEAFF.